Each of the 17 T cell receptor beta chains below was sequenced from the same sample in a study of T cell responses to AZD1222 COVID-19 vaccine. Clones were read by immunoSEQ multiplex PCR, and TCRdb kept only the in-frame ones, dropping some. Of about 60,000 clones listed, more than 65% are singletons. The source was peripheral blood, collected on day 0 of AZD1222 vaccination. The receptor source for this set is an adult in good health.

Note on this clone: This sample also contains other DNA sequences that code for the same CDR3. The V call is TRBV5-4, the J call TRBJ1-6; TRBD1 might be the D (6 bases). V was trimmed by 0 bases and J by 10 bases, leaving 11 bases between them. Germline V gives CDR1 SGHNT, CDR2 YYREEE (reference sequence). CDR3 length: 14 residues. CDR3 DNA sequence: TGTGCCAGCAGCTTGGGGCAGGGGAACTCACCCCTCCACTTT. Encoded protein: CASSLGQGNSPLHF.

This chain uses TRBV3-1 (or the pseudogene TRBV3-2) with TRBJ2-3; D is unresolved. Trimming took off 0 bases at V and 2 bases at J, with 15 bases between the two ends. Germline lookup yields CDR1 LGHDT and CDR2 YNNKEL (reference sequence). CDR3 length: 17 amino acids. The CDR3 nucleotides read TGTGCCAGCAGCCAAGATCACCTCGCGGAGAACACAGATACGCAGTATTTT. It specifies CASSQDHLAENTDTQYF.

This clone was seen only once. The J gene is TRBJ2-7, the V gene TRBV6-2 or TRBV6-3; D ambiguous. This CDR3 comprises 13 residues. CDR1 is MNHEY and CDR2 is SVGEGT in the germline V gene. The germline V and J ends were trimmed by 3 bases and 2 bases, with 8 bases remaining between them. This chain's CDR3 is CASSYWVTYEQYF. Written as DNA, the CDR3 is TGTGCCAGCAGTTATTGGGTTACCTACGAGCAGTACTTC.

The chain is built from TRBV19 and TRBJ1-3; D may be TRBD1 (5 bases). The CDR3 is 18 amino acids. The V gene's germline CDR1 is LNHDA and CDR2 SQIVND (reference sequence). V was pared by 3 bases and J by 0 bases, with 18 bases between. The CDR3 nucleotides are TGTGCCAGTAGTATTAGGAGGGGCGCCCCGTCCTCTGGAAACACCATATATTTT. Residues: CASSIRRGAPSSGNTIYF.

V is TRBV4-1 and J is TRBJ1-4; tentative D call: TRBD1 (6 bases). Trimming shortened V by 4 bases and J by 8 bases, and 14 bases separated the two germline ends. There are 14 residues in the CDR3. Germline V lookup: CDR1 MGHRA, CDR2 YSYEKL. The CDR3 DNA sequence: TGCGCCAGCAGCCTACAGGGTTTAGGGGAAAAACTGTTTTTT. The encoded protein is CASSLQGLGEKLFF.

This chain links TRBV11-3 with TRBJ1-1; 7 bases are shared with TRBD1. The CDR3 is 15 amino acids. Unmatched junction bases numbered 4, after V lost 1 base and J lost 2 bases. The V gene's germline CDR1 is SGHNT and CDR2 YENEEA. The CDR3 protein is CASSLGRGRNTEAFF. The CDR3 DNA reads as TGTGCCAGCAGCTTAGGAAGGGGGCGAAACACTGAAGCTTTCTTT.

The rearrangement uses TRBV12-5 and TRBJ1-4; 7 bases map to TRBD1. V shed 7 bases, J shed 8 bases, and the junction held 7 bases outside the gene matches. The CDR3 spans 13 residues. Germline V gives CDR1 LGHNT, CDR2 FRNRAP. The CDR3, as DNA: TGTGCTAGTGCCCCCAGGGGGGAGGAAAAACTGTTTTTT. This translates into CASAPRGEEKLFF.

The CDR3 protein is CATSRGPGVGPRETQYF. CDR3 coding DNA: TGTGCCACCAGCAGAGGGCCCGGAGTGGGCCCAAGAGAGACCCAGTACTTC. This chain uses TRBV15 with TRBJ2-5; the D is unclear. The CDR3 spans 17 residues. The V gene lost 1 base and the J gene lost 4 bases, with 19 bases spanning the gap. Germline V CDR1 and CDR2: LNHNV, YYDKDF (reference sequence).

The V and J genes are TRBV11-2 and TRBJ1-1; D is unresolved. This CDR3 comprises 14 residues. From germline, CDR1 is SGHAT and CDR2 FQNNGV. Trimming pared 8 bases from V and 1 base from J, leaving 14 bases between. The CDR3 sequence: CASGRSYQNTEAFF. DNA of the CDR3: TGTGCCAGCGGCCGGAGTTATCAGAACACTGAAGCTTTCTTT.

The chain has TRBV6-2 or TRBV6-3 and TRBJ2-2; TRBD2 matches at 12 bases. This CDR3 has 15 residues. V dropped 4 bases and J dropped 4; count of bases not matched to a gene: 1. In germline, CDR1 is MNHEY, CDR2 SVGEGT. CDR3 residues: CASSSSGRATGELFF. In DNA form, the CDR3 reads TGTGCCAGCAGTTCTAGCGGGAGGGCCACCGGGGAGCTGTTTTTT.

The rearrangement uses TRBV4-3 and TRBJ1-6; D is ambiguous. The length of the CDR3 is 15 residues. Between the trimmed V and J ends, which lost 0 bases and 6 bases, there was a span of 9 bases. CDR1 is LGHNA, CDR2 YSLEER, per germline. The CDR3 bases are TGCGCCAGCAGCCAAGAGCCAACAGCTAATTCACCCCTCCACTTT. Amino acid sequence: CASSQEPTANSPLHF.

The rearrangement joins TRBV2 to TRBJ1-1; D possibly corresponds to TRBD1 (5 bases). The ends were cut back, 8 bases at V and 4 bases at J, with 20 bases in the middle. The CDR3 is 15 amino acids. The germline CDR1 and CDR2 sequences are SNHLY and FYNNEI. The CDR3 sequence is CASRAWESGGTEAFF. CDR3 nucleotides: TGTGCCAGCCGTGCCTGGGAGTCGGGGGGCACTGAAGCTTTCTTT.

V usage is TRBV19 and J usage is TRBJ2-1; the D call may be TRBD1 or TRBD2 (5 bases each). This CDR3 region has 14 residues. The germline V gene encodes CDR1 LNHDA and CDR2 SQIVND (reference sequence). Trimming removed 10 bases from V and 9 bases from J, with 22 bases in between. The CDR3 DNA follows: TGTGCCACTAGAGGGGATAGGCGTTTCGCTGAGCAGTTCTTC. Its translation is CATRGDRRFAEQFF.

The chain couples TRBV11-2 to TRBJ1-1, with TRBD1 matching 8 bases. V dropped 5 bases and J dropped 2; count of bases not matched to a gene: 10. Germline CDR1 is SGHAT and CDR2 is FQNNGV. This CDR3 comprises 16 residues. As DNA, the CDR3 is TGTGCCAGCAGCGGTCCGGGACAGGTTGTCAACACTGAAGCTTTCTTT. Its translation: CASSGPGQVVNTEAFF.

The chain combines TRBV2 with TRBJ2-7, with D tentatively TRBD1 or TRBD2 (5 bases each). The CDR3 is 14 residues long. Germline-derived CDR1 and CDR2 are SNHLY and FYNNEI. Trimming pared 6 bases from V and 3 bases from J, leaving 15 bases between. For the CDR3, the DNA is TGTGCCAGCAGCGATTCCGGGACGGACTACGAGCAGTACTTC. It specifies CASSDSGTDYEQYF.

The chain links TRBV9 to TRBJ2-7; 10 bases are a match to TRBD1. Trimming cost V 3 bases and J 7 bases; bases outside gene matches: 10. The CDR3 length is 15 residues. CDR1 is SGDLS, CDR2 YYNGEE, per germline. The CDR3 loop is CASSASPDRGREQYV. In DNA, the CDR3 is TGTGCCAGCAGCGCCTCACCCGACAGGGGGCGAGAGCAGTACGTC.

The chain employs TRBV14 and TRBJ1-4, with 7 bases aligning to TRBD1. The CDR3 covers 15 residues. The junction had 10 bases not matched to a gene; V was cut back by 4 bases and J by 8 bases. Germline V lookup: CDR1 SGHDN, CDR2 FVKESK. CDR3: CASSPTGAPNEKLFF. The CDR3 DNA follows: TGTGCCAGCAGCCCAACAGGGGCCCCGAACGAAAAACTGTTTTTT.